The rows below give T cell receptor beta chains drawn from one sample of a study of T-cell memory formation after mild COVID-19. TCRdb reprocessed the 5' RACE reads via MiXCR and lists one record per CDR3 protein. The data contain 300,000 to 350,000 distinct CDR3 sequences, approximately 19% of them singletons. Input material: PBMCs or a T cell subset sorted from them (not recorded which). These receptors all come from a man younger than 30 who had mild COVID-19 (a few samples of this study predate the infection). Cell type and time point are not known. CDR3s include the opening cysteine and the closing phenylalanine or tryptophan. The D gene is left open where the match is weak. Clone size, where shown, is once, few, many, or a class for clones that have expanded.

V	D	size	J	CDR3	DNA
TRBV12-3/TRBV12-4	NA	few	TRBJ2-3	CASRSPGFGTQYF	TGTGCCAGCAGAAGTCCGGGCTTCGGTACGCAGTATTTT
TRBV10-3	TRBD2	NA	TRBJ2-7	CAISGVWGGAYEQYF	TGTGCCATCAGTGGCGTCTGGGGAGGGGCCTACGAGCAGTACTTC
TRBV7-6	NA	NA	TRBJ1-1	CASSFSANSREAFF	TGTGCCAGCAGCTTTTCGGCCAACTCCCGTGAAGCTTTCTTT
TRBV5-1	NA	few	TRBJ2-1	CASTPGTGNEQFF	TGCGCCAGCACCCCGGGGACGGGCAATGAGCAGTTCTTC
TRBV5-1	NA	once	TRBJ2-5	CSSSLVVGRGETQYF	TGCTCCAGCAGCTTGGTTGTAGGCAGGGGAGAGACCCAGTACTTC
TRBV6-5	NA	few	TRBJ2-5	CASSYGWTSRETQYF	TGTGCCAGCAGTTACGGATGGACGTCTCGTGAGACCCAGTACTTC
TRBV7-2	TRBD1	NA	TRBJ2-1	CASITGTGYGGGEQFF	TGTGCCAGCATCACCGGGACAGGGTATGGAGGAGGTGAGCAGTTCTTC
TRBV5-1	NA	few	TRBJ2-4	CASSLAKTGDIQYF	TGCGCCAGCAGCTTGGCCAAGACAGGCGACATTCAGTACTTC
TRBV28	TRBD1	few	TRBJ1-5	CASSFPGGPPQHF	TGTGCCAGCAGTTTTCCAGGGGGCCCGCCCCAGCATTTT
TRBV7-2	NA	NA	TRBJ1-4	CASSSGPLSGNNEKLFF	TGTGCCAGCAGCTCGGGGCCCCTCTCCGGGAATAATGAAAAACTGTTTTTT
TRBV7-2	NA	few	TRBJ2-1	CASSPTFRDNEQFF	TGTGCCAGCAGCCCTACATTCCGGGACAATGAGCAGTTCTTC
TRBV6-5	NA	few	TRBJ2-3	CASSSRGDTGDTQYF	TGTGCCAGCAGCTCACGGGGGGACACCGGGGATACGCAGTATTTT
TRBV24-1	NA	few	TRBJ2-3	CATSGAWDTDTQYF	TGTGCCACCAGTGGCGCGTGGGACACAGATACGCAGTATTTT
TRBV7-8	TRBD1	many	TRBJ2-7	CASSRQGIDEQYF	TGTGCCAGCAGTAGACAGGGTATAGACGAGCAGTACTTC
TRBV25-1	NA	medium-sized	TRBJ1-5	CASSDRAWDSNQPQHF	TGTGCCAGCAGTGACCGGGCCTGGGACAGCAATCAGCCCCAGCATTTT
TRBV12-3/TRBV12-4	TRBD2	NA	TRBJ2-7	CASREGLAVSEQYF	TGTGCCAGCAGGGAGGGACTAGCGGTCTCCGAGCAGTACTTC
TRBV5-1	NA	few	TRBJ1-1	CASSLAQVLNTEAFF	TGCGCCAGCAGCTTGGCTCAGGTGCTGAACACTGAAGCTTTCTTT
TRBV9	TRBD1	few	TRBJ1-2	CASSSKDRGLNYGYTF	TGTGCCAGCAGCTCGAAAGACAGGGGTCTAAACTATGGCTACACCTTC
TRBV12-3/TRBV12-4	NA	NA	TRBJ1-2	CASSRAANYGYTF	TGTGCCAGCAGTCGGGCAGCTAACTATGGCTACACCTTC
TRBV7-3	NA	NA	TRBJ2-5	CASSHNGQGARETQYF	TGTGCCAGCAGCCACAACGGACAAGGGGCACGGGAGACCCAGTACTTC
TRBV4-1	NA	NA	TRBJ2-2	CASSQDPSPNTGELFF	TGCGCCAGCAGCCAAGATCCTAGCCCGAACACCGGGGAGCTGTTTTTT
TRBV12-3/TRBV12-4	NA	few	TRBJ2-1	CASSLRAGQGEQFF	TGTGCCAGCAGTTTACGAGCGGGGCAGGGGGAGCAGTTCTTC
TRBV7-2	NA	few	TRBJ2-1	CASSFLGFKDNEQFF	TGTGCCAGCAGTTTTCTGGGGTTCAAGGACAATGAGCAGTTCTTC
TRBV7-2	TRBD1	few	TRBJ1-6	CASSPQGVSGSPLHF	TGTGCCAGCAGCCCCCAGGGGGTTTCGGGTTCACCCCTCCACTTT
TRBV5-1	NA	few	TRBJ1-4	CASSLEGNPNEKLFF	TGCGCCAGCAGCTTGGAAGGGAACCCTAATGAAAAACTGTTTTTT
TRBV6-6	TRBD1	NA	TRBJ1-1	CASSRGTVNTEAFF	TGTGCCAGCAGCCGCGGGACAGTGAACACTGAAGCTTTCTTT
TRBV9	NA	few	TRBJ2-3	CASSVTGTDTQYF	TGTGCCAGCAGCGTCACAGGCACAGATACGCAGTATTTT
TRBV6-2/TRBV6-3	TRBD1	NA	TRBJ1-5	CASQGGNQPQHF	TGTGCCAGTCAGGGGGGGAATCAGCCCCAGCATTTT
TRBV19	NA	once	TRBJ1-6	CASSPPEDISPLHF	TGTGCCAGTAGTCCGCCGGAGGACATTTCACCCCTCCACTTT
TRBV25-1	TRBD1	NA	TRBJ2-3	CASRQGAGDTQYF	TGTGCCAGCCGACAGGGGGCAGGAGATACGCAGTATTTT
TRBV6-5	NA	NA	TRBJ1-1	CASSYFAEGAFF	TGTGCCAGCAGTTACTTCGCCGAAGGGGCTTTCTTT
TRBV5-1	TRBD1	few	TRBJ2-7	CASSNGTGVDEQYF	TGCGCCAGCTCTAACGGGACAGGGGTCGACGAGCAGTACTTC
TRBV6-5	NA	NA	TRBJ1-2	CASGNPGAYGYTF	TGTGCCAGCGGGAACCCGGGAGCTTATGGCTACACCTTC
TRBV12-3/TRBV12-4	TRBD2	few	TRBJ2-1	CASSLVAGQFF	TGTGCCAGCAGTTTAGTAGCGGGTCAGTTCTTC
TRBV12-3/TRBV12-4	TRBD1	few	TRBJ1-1	CASRRDRLKAFF	TGTGCCAGCAGGAGGGACAGGTTAAAAGCTTTCTTT
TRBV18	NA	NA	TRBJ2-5	CASSPLAIQETQYF	TGTGCCAGCTCACCATTAGCGATCCAAGAGACCCAGTACTTC